This T cell receptor beta chain stems from a study of PD-1 blockade in classical Hodgkin lymphoma. No patient escaped relapse after autologous stem cell transplantation, and brentuximab vedotin exposure varied. Magnetic depletion of unwanted cells isolated CD4+ T cells from thawed PBMCs. Study-level results: The study reported lower baseline TCR diversity in newly diagnosed patients than in healthy donors.

With regard to this clone: Its antigen remains unknown.

Sequenced by immunoSEQ multiplex PCR; TCRdb stores in-frame clones only, minus some. Here the sample spans 30,000 to 40,000 clones, 80% to 95% being singletons. The specimen comprised CD4+ T cells from blood, sampled at baseline. This clonotype originated in a human donor with classical Hodgkin lymphoma.

In nucleotides, the CDR3 is TGTGCCAGCCACGGTGTCGTAAGGGGGGTGAAGGCTTTCTTT. Amino acids: CASHGVVRGVKAFF. The chain links TRBV6-1 to TRBJ1-1; tentative D call: TRBD1 (6 bases). CDR3 length: 14 residues. Trimming left V 8 bases short and J 11 bases short, with 24 bases between. Germline values: CDR1 MNHNS, CDR2 SASEGT.